This TCR beta chain comes out of a study of control samples from healthy donors and cancer patients. Only in-frame clones appear in the TCRdb table, and some are missing; sequencing was by immunoSEQ multiplex PCR. The data contain 190,000 or so clones, approximately 92% of them seen just once; the ten biggest clones take up roughly 1.5%. The sample was blood. The sequence was obtained from a man aged 18 to 29 in good health.

CDR3 residues: CASSVDSSGGHGYTF. The DNA for the CDR3 is TGTGCCAGCAGCGTAGACAGTTCGGGGGGACATGGCTACACCTTC. The chain employs TRBV9 and TRBJ1-2, with TRBD1 as a possible D gene (5 bases). The V end was cut by 0 bases, the J end by 6 bases, with 15 bases between. The CDR3 is made up of 15 amino acids. The germline V gene has CDR1 SGDLS and CDR2 YYNGEE.